Below are 11 T cell receptor beta chains sequenced from a single sample in a study of graft-versus-host responses after intestinal transplantation. Measured with immunoSEQ multiplex PCR; TCRdb has only the in-frame clones, and not every one. The sample has about 94,000 clones, 90% to 95% seen once; the top ten hold 0.5%. These receptors have no known antigen. Sequences were derived from unstimulated CD8+ T cells sorted from spleen or lymph node cells, sampled before intestinal transplant. The origin of the receptors is a human donor who received an intestinal transplant.

The J gene is TRBJ2-3, the V gene TRBV7-9; 7 positions match TRBD2. Germline-derived CDR1 and CDR2 are SEHNR and FQNEAQ (reference sequence). The V segment lost 5 bases and the J segment 5 bases; nucleotides outside the gene matches: 7. This CDR3 is 14 amino acids long. In DNA form, the CDR3 reads TGTGCCAGCAGCCATACCCAGCGGGGAGATACGCAGTATTTT. Encoded protein: CASSHTQRGDTQYF.

A few counts support this clone. V is TRBV7-9 and J is TRBJ2-3; 8 bases map to TRBD2. Germline values: CDR1 SEHNR, CDR2 FQNEAQ (reference sequence). After removal of 1 base from V and 3 bases from J, the junction contained 6 bases not matched to a gene. The CDR3 consists of 16 residues. The CDR3 nucleotides read TGTGCCAGCAGCTTAGTCACTAGCGGCCCTACAGATACGCAGTATTTT. Encoded protein: CASSLVTSGPTDTQYF.

J is TRBJ1-3 and V is TRBV11-2, with TRBD1 matching over 8 bases. This CDR3 comprises 15 residues. CDR1 is SGHAT and CDR2 is FQNNGV in the germline V gene. J gave up 3 bases and V 8 bases, and 9 bases lay outside the gene matches. The CDR3 reads CASGTGVTNGNTIYF. CDR3 DNA: TGTGCCAGCGGGACAGGAGTCACTAATGGAAACACCATATATTTT.

The chain's CDR3 is CSVVSWDKDVLVEKLFF. The CDR3 DNA is TGCAGCGTTGTTTCATGGGACAAGGACGTCCTTGTCGAAAAACTGTTTTTT. The V gene is TRBV29-1, the J gene TRBJ1-4; a possible D gene is TRBD1 (6 bases). The CDR3 length is 17 residues. Germline values: CDR1 SQVTM, CDR2 ANQGSEA. The V and J ends lost 4 bases and 8 bases respectively, with 26 bases between them.

The chain's CDR3 is CASSEGSGTGNTEAFF. Here the CDR3 DNA reads TGTGCCAGCTCAGAAGGCTCCGGGACAGGGAACACTGAAGCTTTCTTT. The chain combines TRBV18 with TRBJ1-1, with 8 positions matching TRBD1. Trimming cost V 5 bases and J 1 base; bases outside gene matches: 9. The germline CDR1 and CDR2 sequences are KGHSH and LQKENI. This CDR3 is 16 amino acids long.

The chain couples TRBV5-1 to TRBJ2-5; D ambiguous. This CDR3 has 11 amino acids. Germline V gene sequence: CDR1 SGHRS, CDR2 YFSETQ. Between the trimmed V and J ends, which lost 3 bases and 9 bases, there was a span of 9 bases. CDR3 sequence (DNA): TGCGCCAGCAGCTCCTACGTGGCCCAGTACTTC. This sequence encodes CASSSYVAQYF.

The chain links TRBV5-1 to TRBJ1-1; 8 bases align to TRBD1. The CDR3 runs 14 residues. CDR1 SGHRS and CDR2 YFSETQ come from the germline V gene. The V gene end was trimmed by 5 bases and the J gene end by 4 bases; junction bases not matched to a gene: 7. DNA of the CDR3: TGCGCCAGCAGTGACAGGGGATGGAGCACTGAAGCTTTCTTT. It codes for CASSDRGWSTEAFF.

J is TRBJ2-3 and V is TRBV6-5; 8 nucleotides match TRBD1. The CDR3 has 15 residues. V gave up 3 bases and J gave up 6 bases; unmatched junction bases: 8. The germline gives CDR1 MNHEY, CDR2 SVGAGI. The CDR3 here is CASSYRGDRGDTQYF. In DNA form, the CDR3 reads TGTGCCAGCAGTTATCGAGGCGACAGGGGCGATACGCAGTATTTT.

This CDR3 is CASSVGQASYEQYF. In nucleotides, the CDR3 is TGTGCCAGCAGCGTAGGACAGGCGTCCTACGAGCAGTACTTC. This sequence joins TRBV9 and TRBJ2-7, with TRBD1 as a possible D gene (6 bases). The germline V gene has CDR1 SGDLS and CDR2 YYNGEE. V was trimmed by 0 bases and J by 1 base, leaving 8 bases between them. The CDR3 extends over 14 amino acids.

The J gene is TRBJ1-2, the V gene TRBV12-5, with TRBD1 as a possible D gene (6 bases). Germline CDR1 is LGHNT and CDR2 is FRNRAP. V was trimmed by 1 base and J by 8 bases, leaving 11 bases between them. This CDR3 has 13 residues. This CDR3 reads CASGLGGGNGYTF. As DNA, the CDR3 is TGTGCTAGTGGTTTGGGGGGGGGCAACGGCTACACCTTC.

The CDR3 loop is CASSKVGLAGGRGDTQYF. The CDR3, as DNA: TGTGCCAGCAGCAAAGTGGGTCTAGCGGGGGGCCGTGGAGATACGCAGTATTTT. V gene TRBV21-1 combines with J gene TRBJ2-3; no DNA check was done on the table's D call, TRBD2. TRBV21-1 is a documented pseudogene. This CDR3 spans 18 amino acids.